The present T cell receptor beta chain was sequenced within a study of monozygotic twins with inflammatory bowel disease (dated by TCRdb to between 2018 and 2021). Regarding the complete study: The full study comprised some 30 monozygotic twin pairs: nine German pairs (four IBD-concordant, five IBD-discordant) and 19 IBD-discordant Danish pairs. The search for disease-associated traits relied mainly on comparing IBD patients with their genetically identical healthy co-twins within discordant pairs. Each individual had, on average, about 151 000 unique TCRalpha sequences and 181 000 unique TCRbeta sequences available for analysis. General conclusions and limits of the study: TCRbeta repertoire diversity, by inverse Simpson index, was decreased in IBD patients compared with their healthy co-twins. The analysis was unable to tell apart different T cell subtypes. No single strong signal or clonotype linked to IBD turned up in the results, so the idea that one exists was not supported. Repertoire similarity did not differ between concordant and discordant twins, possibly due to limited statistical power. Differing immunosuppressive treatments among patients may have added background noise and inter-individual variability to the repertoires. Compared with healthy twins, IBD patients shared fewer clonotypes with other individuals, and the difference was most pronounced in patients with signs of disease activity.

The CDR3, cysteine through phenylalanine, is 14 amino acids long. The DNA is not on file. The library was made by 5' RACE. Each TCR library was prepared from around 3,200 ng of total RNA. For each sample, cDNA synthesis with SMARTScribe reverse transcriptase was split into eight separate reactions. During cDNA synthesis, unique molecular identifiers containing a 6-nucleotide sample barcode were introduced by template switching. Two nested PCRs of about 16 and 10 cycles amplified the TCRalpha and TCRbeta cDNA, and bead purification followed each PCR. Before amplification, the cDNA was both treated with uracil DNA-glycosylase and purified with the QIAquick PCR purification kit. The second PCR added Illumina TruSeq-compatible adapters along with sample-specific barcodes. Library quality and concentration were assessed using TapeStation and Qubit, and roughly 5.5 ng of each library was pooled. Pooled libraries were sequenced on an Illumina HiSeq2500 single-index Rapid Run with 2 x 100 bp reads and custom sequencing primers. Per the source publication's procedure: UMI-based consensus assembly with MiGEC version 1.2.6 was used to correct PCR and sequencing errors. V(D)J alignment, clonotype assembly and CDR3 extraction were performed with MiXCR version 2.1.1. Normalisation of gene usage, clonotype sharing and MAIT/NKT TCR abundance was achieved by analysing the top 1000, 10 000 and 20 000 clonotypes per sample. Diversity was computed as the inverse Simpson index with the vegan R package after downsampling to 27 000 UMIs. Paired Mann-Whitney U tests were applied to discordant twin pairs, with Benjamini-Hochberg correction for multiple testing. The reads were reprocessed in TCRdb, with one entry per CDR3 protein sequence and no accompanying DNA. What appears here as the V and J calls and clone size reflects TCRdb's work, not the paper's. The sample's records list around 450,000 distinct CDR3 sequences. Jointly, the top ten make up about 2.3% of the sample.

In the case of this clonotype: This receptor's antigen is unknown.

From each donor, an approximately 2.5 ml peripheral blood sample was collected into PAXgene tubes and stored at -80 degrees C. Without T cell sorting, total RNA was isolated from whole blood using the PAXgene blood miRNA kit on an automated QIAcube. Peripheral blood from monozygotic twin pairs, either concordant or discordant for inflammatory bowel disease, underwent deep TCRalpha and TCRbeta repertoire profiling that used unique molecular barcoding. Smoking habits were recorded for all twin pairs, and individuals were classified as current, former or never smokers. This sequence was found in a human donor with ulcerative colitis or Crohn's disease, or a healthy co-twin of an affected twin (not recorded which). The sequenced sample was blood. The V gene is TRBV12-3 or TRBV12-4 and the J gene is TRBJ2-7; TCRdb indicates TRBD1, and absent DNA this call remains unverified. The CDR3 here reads CASGYRDKTYEQYF.